Presented here are 11 T cell receptor beta chains from one specimen sequenced in a study of blood T cell repertoires in COVID-19. Some clones are missing from TCRdb's copy, which holds only in-frame ones; the method was immunoSEQ multiplex PCR. Of almost 350,000 clones detected, roughly 90% appear once; the ten largest clones hold 3% to 4.5%. The sequencing input was peripheral blood. These receptors came from a woman aged 55-70 years with COVID-19, enrolled during active disease.

The rearrangement links TRBV5-1 to TRBJ2-5; 12 bases are shared with TRBD2. The germline gives CDR1 SGHRS, CDR2 YFSETQ. V lost 3 bases, J lost 4 bases, and 7 bases stayed unmatched. The CDR3 covers 16 residues. CDR3 residues: CASSSLLAGGGETQYF. The CDR3 DNA sequence: TGCGCCAGCAGCTCTCTACTAGCGGGGGGCGGAGAGACCCAGTACTTC.

V and J are TRBV7-9 and TRBJ2-7; D not resolved. The CDR3 has 12 amino acids. The V gene lost 2 bases and the J gene lost 6 bases, with 8 bases spanning the gap. The germline V gene encodes CDR1 SEHNR and CDR2 FQNEAQ (reference sequence). The CDR3 spells CASSLSPGEQYF. The DNA of the CDR3 is TGTGCCAGCAGCTTATCCCCGGGCGAGCAGTACTTC.

This clone was seen just once. The V call is TRBV27, the J call TRBJ2-1; the match to TRBD1 covers 11 bases. Germline V gene data show CDR1 as MNHEY and CDR2 as SMNVEV (reference sequence). This CDR3 contains 16 residues. V was clipped by 5 bases and J by 2 bases; unmatched bases: 5. The CDR3 here is CASSTRTGGAYNEQFF. The CDR3 DNA sequence: TGTGCCAGCAGTACCCGGACAGGGGGCGCCTACAATGAGCAGTTCTTC.

The chain is built from TRBV19 and TRBJ1-1; D unclear. Germline assignment: CDR1 LNHDA and CDR2 SQIVND (reference sequence). The germline V and J ends were trimmed by 6 bases and 0 bases, with 8 bases remaining between them. The CDR3 covers 13 residues. The CDR3 nucleotides are TGTGCCAGTAGGGTCACAATGAACACTGAAGCTTTCTTT. Encoded protein: CASRVTMNTEAFF.

V and J are TRBV12-3 or TRBV12-4 and TRBJ1-5; D might be TRBD1 (5 bases). With 6 bases removed from V and 7 bases from J, the gap between germline ends came to 10 bases. The CDR3 runs to 12 residues. The CDR3 coding sequence is TGTGCCAGCAGCCATGGGGGGCAGCCCCAGCATTTT. Amino acids: CASSHGGQPQHF.

This chain joins TRBV2 and TRBJ1-2, with 7 bases that match TRBD1. This CDR3 is 15 amino acids long. With 4 bases clipped from V and 6 bases from J, the junction kept 11 bases outside the gene matches. The germline V gene encodes CDR1 SNHLY and CDR2 FYNNEI. CDR3 region: CASSVAAGGVNGYTF. CDR3 nucleotides: TGTGCCAGCAGTGTTGCGGCAGGGGGAGTCAATGGCTACACCTTC.

This clone was seen once. The rearrangement joins TRBV2 to TRBJ2-5; 7 nucleotides agree with TRBD2. V was pared by 3 bases and J by 7 bases, with 11 bases of the junction left unmatched. Germline V gene data show CDR1 as SNHLY and CDR2 as FYNNEI. The CDR3 loop spans 15 amino acids. The CDR3 loop reads CASSDYAGDPGTQYF. The CDR3 DNA sequence: TGTGCCAGCAGTGACTATGCGGGGGACCCGGGGACCCAGTACTTC.

The V call is TRBV12-3 or TRBV12-4, the J call TRBJ1-1; D is uncertain. CDR3 length: 13 residues. V was cut by 3 bases and J by 5 bases, with 10 bases left in between. DNA of the CDR3: TGTGCCAGCAGTTTTGTGGGAGGTACTGAAGCTTTCTTT. Protein sequence: CASSFVGGTEAFF.

This rearrangement joins TRBV7-9 to TRBJ1-6, with TRBD1 identical over 8 bases. Trimming at V came to 5 bases and at J to 7 bases, leaving 10 bases not matched to a gene. Germline V lookup: CDR1 SEHNR, CDR2 FQNEAQ (reference sequence). This CDR3 is built from 16 residues. This CDR3 is CASSTRLTGVNSPLHF. DNA for the CDR3: TGTGCCAGCAGCACGCGACTGACAGGGGTAAATTCACCCCTCCACTTT.

The chain uses TRBV6-4 and TRBJ1-6; unclear D gene. The CDR3 totals 15 residues. Trimming stripped 6 bases from V and 7 bases from J, with 16 bases between. From germline, CDR1 is MRHNA and CDR2 SNTAGT. DNA for the CDR3: TGTGCCAGCAGAACCGGTCGGTTTGAAAATTCACCCCTCCACTTT. It specifies CASRTGRFENSPLHF.

The chain combines TRBV5-1 with TRBJ1-6; perhaps TRBD1 as D (6 bases). The germline CDR1 and CDR2 sequences are SGHRS and YFSETQ. Trimming left V 3 bases short and J 7 bases short, with 14 bases between. The CDR3 totals 15 residues. CDR3: CASSSAGTTNSPLHF. The CDR3 bases are TGCGCCAGCAGCTCGGCCGGGACAACAAATTCACCCCTCCACTTT. Supplemented by reference TRBV5-1 and TRBJ1-6, the full variable domain reads KAGVTQTPRYLIKTRGQQVTLSCSPISGHRSVSWYQQTPGQGLQFLFEYFSETQRNKGNFPGRFSGRQFSNSRSEMNVSTLELGDSALYLCASSSAGTTNSPLHFGNGTRLTVT.